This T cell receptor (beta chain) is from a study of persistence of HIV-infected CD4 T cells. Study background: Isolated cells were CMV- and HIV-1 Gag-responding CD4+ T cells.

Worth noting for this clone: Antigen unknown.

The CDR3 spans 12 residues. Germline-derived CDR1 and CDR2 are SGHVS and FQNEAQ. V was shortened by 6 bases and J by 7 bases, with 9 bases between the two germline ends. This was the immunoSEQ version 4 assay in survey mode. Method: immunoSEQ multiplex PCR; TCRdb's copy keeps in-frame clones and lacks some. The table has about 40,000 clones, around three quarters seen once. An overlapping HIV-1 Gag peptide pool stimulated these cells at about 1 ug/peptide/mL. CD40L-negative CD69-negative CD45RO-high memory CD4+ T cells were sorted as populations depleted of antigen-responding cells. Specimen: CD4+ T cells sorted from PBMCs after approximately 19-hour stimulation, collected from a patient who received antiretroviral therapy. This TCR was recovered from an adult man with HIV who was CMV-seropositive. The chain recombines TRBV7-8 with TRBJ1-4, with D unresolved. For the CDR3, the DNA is TGTGCCAGCAGTTTCCGTGGTGAAAAACTGTTTTTT. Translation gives CASSFRGEKLFF.